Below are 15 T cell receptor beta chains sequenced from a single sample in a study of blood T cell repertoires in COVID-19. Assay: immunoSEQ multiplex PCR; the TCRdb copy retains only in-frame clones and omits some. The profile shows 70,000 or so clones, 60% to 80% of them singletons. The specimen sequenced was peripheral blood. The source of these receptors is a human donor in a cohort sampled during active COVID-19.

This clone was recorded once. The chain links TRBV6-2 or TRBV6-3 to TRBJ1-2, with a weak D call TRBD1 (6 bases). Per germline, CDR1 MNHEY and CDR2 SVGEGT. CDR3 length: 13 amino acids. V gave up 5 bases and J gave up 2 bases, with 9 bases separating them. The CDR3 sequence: CASSDRRNYGYTF. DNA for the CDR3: TGTGCCAGCAGTGACAGGCGAAACTATGGCTACACCTTC.

The CDR3 DNA reads TGTGCCAGCAGCGATATTTACAGGGTAGGAACTGAAGCTTTCTTT. It yields the protein CASSDIYRVGTEAFF. This sequence joins TRBV6-5 and TRBJ1-1; a weak D match, TRBD1 (6 bases). V was clipped by 6 bases and J by 5 bases, with 19 bases between them. The CDR3 spans 15 residues. Germline lookup yields CDR1 MNHEY and CDR2 SVGAGI.

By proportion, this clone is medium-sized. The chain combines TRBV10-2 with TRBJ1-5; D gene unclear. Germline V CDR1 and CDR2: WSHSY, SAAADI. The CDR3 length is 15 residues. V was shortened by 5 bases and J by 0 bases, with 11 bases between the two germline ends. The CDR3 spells CASSSPGISNQPQHF. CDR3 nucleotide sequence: TGCGCCAGCAGTTCTCCGGGGATTAGCAATCAGCCCCAGCATTTT.

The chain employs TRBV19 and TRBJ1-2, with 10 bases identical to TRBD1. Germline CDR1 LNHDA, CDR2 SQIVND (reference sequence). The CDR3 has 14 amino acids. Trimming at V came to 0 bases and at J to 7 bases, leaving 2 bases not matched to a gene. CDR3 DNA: TGTGCCAGTAGTATAGAGGGACAGGGGTCTGGCTACACCTTC. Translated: CASSIEGQGSGYTF.

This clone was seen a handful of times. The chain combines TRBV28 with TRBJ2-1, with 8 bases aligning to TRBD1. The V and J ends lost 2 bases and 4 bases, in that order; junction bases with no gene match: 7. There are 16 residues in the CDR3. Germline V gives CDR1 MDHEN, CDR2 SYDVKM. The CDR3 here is CASSLAAGGTYNEQFF. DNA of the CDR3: TGTGCCAGCAGTTTAGCAGCAGGGGGCACATACAATGAGCAGTTCTTC.

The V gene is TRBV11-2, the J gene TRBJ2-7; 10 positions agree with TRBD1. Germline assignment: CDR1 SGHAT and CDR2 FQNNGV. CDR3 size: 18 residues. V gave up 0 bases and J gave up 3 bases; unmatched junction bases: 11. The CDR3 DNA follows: TGTGCCAGCAGCTTAGACCTAACCGGGACAGGGGCTTTCTACGAGCAGTACTTC. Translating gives CASSLDLTGTGAFYEQYF.

The CDR3: CASSVTSGGALSTDTQYF. The CDR3 DNA reads as TGTGCCAGCAGCGTGACTAGCGGGGGGGCGTTGAGCACAGATACGCAGTATTTT. The genes are TRBV9 and TRBJ2-3; 14 bases are a match to TRBD2. Germline V lookup: CDR1 SGDLS, CDR2 YYNGEE. V dropped 2 bases and J dropped 0; count of bases not matched to a gene: 5. The CDR3 totals 18 residues.

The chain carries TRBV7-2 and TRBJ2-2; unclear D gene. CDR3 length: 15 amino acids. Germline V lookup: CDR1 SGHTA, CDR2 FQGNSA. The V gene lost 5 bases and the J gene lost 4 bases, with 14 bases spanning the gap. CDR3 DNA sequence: TGTGCCAGCAGCGGTATAGCCCTCAGCACCGGGGAGCTGTTTTTT. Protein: CASSGIALSTGELFF.

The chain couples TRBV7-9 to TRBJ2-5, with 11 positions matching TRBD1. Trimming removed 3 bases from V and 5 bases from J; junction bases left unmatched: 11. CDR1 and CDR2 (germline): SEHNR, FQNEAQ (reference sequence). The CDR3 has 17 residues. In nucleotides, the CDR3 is TGTGCCAGCAGCTTGGATGTAGGGACAGGGGGTTTCGAGACCCAGTACTTC. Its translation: CASSLDVGTGGFETQYF.

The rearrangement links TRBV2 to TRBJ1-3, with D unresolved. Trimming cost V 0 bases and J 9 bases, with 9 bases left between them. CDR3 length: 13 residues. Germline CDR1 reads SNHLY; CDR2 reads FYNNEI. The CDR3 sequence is CASSEAGESTIYF. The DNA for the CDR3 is TGTGCCAGCAGTGAAGCCGGGGAGAGCACCATATATTTT.

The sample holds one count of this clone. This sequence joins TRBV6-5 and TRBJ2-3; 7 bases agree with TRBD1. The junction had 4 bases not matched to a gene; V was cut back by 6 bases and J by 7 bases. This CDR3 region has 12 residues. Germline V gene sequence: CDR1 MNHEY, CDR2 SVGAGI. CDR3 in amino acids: CASRKQGYTQYF. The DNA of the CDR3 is TGTGCCAGCAGGAAACAGGGGTATACGCAGTATTTT.

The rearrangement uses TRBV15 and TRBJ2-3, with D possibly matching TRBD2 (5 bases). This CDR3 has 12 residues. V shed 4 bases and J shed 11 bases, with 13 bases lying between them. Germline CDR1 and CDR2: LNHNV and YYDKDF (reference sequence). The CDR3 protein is CATSIGLPMQYF. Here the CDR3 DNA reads TGTGCCACCAGCATTGGACTTCCAATGCAGTATTTT.

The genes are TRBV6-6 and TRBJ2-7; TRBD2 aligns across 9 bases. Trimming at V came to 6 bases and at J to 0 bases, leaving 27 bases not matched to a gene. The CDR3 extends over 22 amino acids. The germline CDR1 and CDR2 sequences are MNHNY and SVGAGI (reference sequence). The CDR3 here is CASSSAGGIGAGGQRSSYEQYF. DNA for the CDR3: TGTGCCAGCAGCTCCGCCGGGGGAATAGGAGCGGGAGGCCAGAGGAGCTCCTACGAGCAGTACTTC.

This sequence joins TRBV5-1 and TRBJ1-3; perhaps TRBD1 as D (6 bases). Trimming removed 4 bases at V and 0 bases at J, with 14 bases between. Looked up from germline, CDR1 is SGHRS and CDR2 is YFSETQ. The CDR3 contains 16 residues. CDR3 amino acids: CASSTGHQSSGNTIYF. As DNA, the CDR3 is TGCGCCAGCAGCACGGGACACCAGAGCTCTGGAAACACCATATATTTT.

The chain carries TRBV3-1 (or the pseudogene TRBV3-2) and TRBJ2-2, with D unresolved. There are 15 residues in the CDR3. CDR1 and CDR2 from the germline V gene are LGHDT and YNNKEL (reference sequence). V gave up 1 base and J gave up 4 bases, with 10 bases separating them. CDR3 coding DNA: TGTGCCAGCAGCCAAGGTAGCAGTCGCACCGGGGAGCTGTTTTTT. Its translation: CASSQGSSRTGELFF.